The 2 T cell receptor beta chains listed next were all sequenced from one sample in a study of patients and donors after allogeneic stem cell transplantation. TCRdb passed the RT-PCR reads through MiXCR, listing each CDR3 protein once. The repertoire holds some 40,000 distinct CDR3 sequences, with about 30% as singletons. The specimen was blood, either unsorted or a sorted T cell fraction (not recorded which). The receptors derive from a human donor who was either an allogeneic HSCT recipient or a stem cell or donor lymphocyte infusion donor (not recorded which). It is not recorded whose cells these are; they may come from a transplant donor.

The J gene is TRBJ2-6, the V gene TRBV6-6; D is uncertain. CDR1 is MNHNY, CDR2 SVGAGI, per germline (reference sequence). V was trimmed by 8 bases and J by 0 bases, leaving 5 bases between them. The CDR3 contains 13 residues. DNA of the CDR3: TGTGCCAGCCGCCCCTCTGGGGCCAACGTCCTGACTTTC. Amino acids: CASRPSGANVLTF.

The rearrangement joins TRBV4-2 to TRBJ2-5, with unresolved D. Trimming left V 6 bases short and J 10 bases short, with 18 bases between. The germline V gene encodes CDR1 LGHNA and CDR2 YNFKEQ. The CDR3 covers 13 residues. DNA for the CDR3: TGTGCCAGCAGTCGACAAGGACCCGAGGACCAGTACTTC. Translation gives CASSRQGPEDQYF.